This is a list of T cell receptor beta chains from one sample in a study of cytomegalovirus exposure and HLA in healthy donors. Produced via immunoSEQ multiplex PCR; TCRdb's table is partial and in-frame only. Of fewer than 150,000 clones listed, roughly 80% are singletons. The sequencing input was PBMCs. All receptors come from a male donor in good health and CMV-seronegative. CDR3s include the opening cysteine and the closing phenylalanine or tryptophan. The D gene is left open where the match is weak. Only part of the rows carry a size: once, few, many, or a class if the clone is expanded.

CDR3: CASSLMSGGNTIYF; DNA: TGTGCCAGCAGCTTAATGAGCGGGGGAAACACCATATATTTT; D: NA; size: NA; V: TRBV7-2; J: TRBJ1-3
CDR3: CAPRRGQSYTGELFF; DNA: TGCGCCCCACGTCGTGGACAGAGTTACACCGGGGAGCTGTTTTTT; D: NA; size: NA; V: TRBV4-1; J: TRBJ2-2
CDR3: CASSQEGTRGIGTQYF; DNA: TGCGCCAGCAGCCAAGAGGGGACTAGGGGGATAGGGACCCAGTACTTC; D: TRBD2; size: NA; V: TRBV4-3; J: TRBJ2-5
CDR3: CASSYGTGGNTF; DNA: TGCGCCAGCAGCTACGGGACAGGGGGCAACACCTTC; D: TRBD1; size: NA; V: TRBV5-1; J: TRBJ1-2
CDR3: CASSALAGASPSTDTQYF; DNA: TGTGCCAGCAGCGCACTAGCGGGGGCTAGCCCCTCCACAGATACGCAGTATTTT; D: TRBD2; size: NA; V: TRBV9; J: TRBJ2-3
CDR3: CASSVEDTTFTDTQYF; DNA: TGTGCCAGCAGCGTAGAGGACACCACTTTCACAGATACGCAGTATTTT; D: NA; size: NA; V: TRBV9; J: TRBJ2-3
CDR3: CASTKGLQGRSGTEAFF; DNA: TGTGCCAGCACCAAGGGGCTACAGGGGCGAAGTGGCACTGAAGCTTTCTTT; D: TRBD1; size: NA; V: TRBV5-4; J: TRBJ1-1
CDR3: CSGVGSRDTEAFF; DNA: TGCAGCGGGGTTGGATCCCGGGACACTGAAGCTTTCTTT; D: NA; size: NA; V: TRBV29-1; J: TRBJ1-1
CDR3: CASSVRTSFEQYF; DNA: TGTGCCAGTAGTGTCAGGACTTCTTTCGAGCAGTACTTC; D: NA; size: NA; V: TRBV19; J: TRBJ2-7
CDR3: CAISGSRNRGSNQPQHF; DNA: TGTGCCATCAGTGGGTCCCGGAACAGAGGGAGCAATCAGCCCCAGCATTTT; D: NA; size: NA; V: TRBV10-3; J: TRBJ1-5
CDR3: CASSLAKLADTDTQYF; DNA: TGTGCCAGCAGCTTAGCCAAGCTAGCGGACACAGATACGCAGTATTTT; D: TRBD2; size: once; V: TRBV7-2; J: TRBJ2-3
CDR3: CASSLDRGTGELFF; DNA: TGTGCCAGCAGCCTCGACAGGGGCACCGGGGAGCTGTTTTTT; D: TRBD1; size: NA; V: TRBV7-9; J: TRBJ2-2
CDR3: CASSQWEVPQETQYF; DNA: TGTGCCAGCTCCCAATGGGAGGTCCCCCAAGAGACCCAGTACTTC; D: NA; size: NA; V: TRBV18; J: TRBJ2-5
CDR3: CASSLDPLYGYTF; DNA: TGTGCCAGCAGCTTAGACCCCCTCTATGGCTACACCTTC; D: NA; size: NA; V: TRBV11-2; J: TRBJ1-2
CDR3: CASSVVTDYEQYF; DNA: TGTGCCAGCAGTGTTGTGACAGACTACGAGCAGTACTTC; D: NA; size: NA; V: TRBV2; J: TRBJ2-7
CDR3: CASSYPGGHEQFF; DNA: TGCGCCAGCAGCTACCCAGGGGGTCATGAGCAGTTCTTC; D: TRBD1; size: NA; V: TRBV10-1; J: TRBJ2-1
CDR3: CASSSTTDSATQYF; DNA: TGTGCCAGCAGTTCAACGACAGACTCAGCGACGCAGTATTTT; D: NA; size: NA; V: TRBV7-3; J: TRBJ2-3
CDR3: CASSFTPSGSYTGELFF; DNA: TGTGCCAGCAGCTTCACTCCCTCAGGGTCATACACCGGGGAGCTGTTTTTT; D: NA; size: NA; V: TRBV7-3; J: TRBJ2-2
CDR3: CASSPEVIQPQHF; DNA: TGTGCCAGCAGCCCGGAGGTAATTCAGCCCCAGCATTTT; D: NA; size: NA; V: TRBV6-6; J: TRBJ1-5
CDR3: CASSLLQNTEAFF; DNA: TGTGCCAGCAGCTTGTTACAGAACACTGAAGCTTTCTTT; D: NA; size: NA; V: TRBV5-6; J: TRBJ1-1
CDR3: CASSLGPRPSSYEQYF; DNA: TGTGCCAGCAGCTTGGGTCCGCGGCCTAGCTCCTACGAGCAGTACTTC; D: NA; size: NA; V: TRBV5-5; J: TRBJ2-7
CDR3: CASSSYGTRLGEQYF; DNA: TGTGCCAGCAGCTCCTACGGGACAAGGTTGGGGGAGCAGTACTTC; D: NA; size: NA; V: TRBV7-2; J: TRBJ2-7
CDR3: CASSATGTGGSEQYF; DNA: TGTGCCAGCTCAGCAACCGGGACAGGGGGCTCCGAGCAGTACTTC; D: TRBD1; size: NA; V: TRBV18; J: TRBJ2-7
CDR3: CSVFVRGGVERTGELFF; DNA: TGCAGCGTTTTCGTCCGGGGGGGGGTTGAGCGAACCGGGGAGCTGTTTTTT; D: TRBD2; size: few; V: TRBV29-1; J: TRBJ2-2
CDR3: CASSPAGTGAREQYF; DNA: TGCGCCAGCAGCCCCGCCGGGACAGGGGCCCGCGAGCAGTACTTC; D: TRBD1; size: NA; V: TRBV5-1; J: TRBJ2-7
CDR3: CASSPGQGKETQYF; DNA: TGCGCCAGCAGCCCAGGACAGGGAAAAGAGACCCAGTACTTC; D: TRBD1; size: NA; V: TRBV5-1; J: TRBJ2-5
CDR3: CASSYSHRDKTTGGYTF; DNA: TGCGCCAGCAGTTACTCACACCGGGACAAGACAACGGGTGGCTACACCTTC; D: NA; size: NA; V: TRBV23-1; J: TRBJ1-2
CDR3: CASSQEVGVPYEQYF; DNA: TGTGCCAGCAGCCAAGAGGTAGGGGTCCCCTACGAGCAGTACTTC; D: NA; size: NA; V: TRBV4-2; J: TRBJ2-7
CDR3: CASSLSPGQGAREQYF; DNA: TGTGCCAGCAGCCTAAGTCCGGGACAGGGGGCGAGGGAGCAGTACTTC; D: TRBD1; size: NA; V: TRBV9; J: TRBJ2-7
CDR3: CAISENRVGTEAFF; DNA: TGTGCCATCAGTGAAAACAGGGTAGGCACTGAAGCTTTCTTT; D: NA; size: once; V: TRBV10-3; J: TRBJ1-1
CDR3: CAISESGRADTQYF; DNA: TGTGCCATCAGTGAGTCAGGGAGGGCAGATACGCAGTATTTT; D: TRBD2; size: NA; V: TRBV10-3; J: TRBJ2-3
CDR3: CASTSDRIYGYTF; DNA: TGTGCCAGCACCTCAGACAGGATCTATGGCTACACCTTC; D: NA; size: NA; V: TRBV7-9; J: TRBJ1-2
CDR3: CASSLVGYQGAEAFF; DNA: TGTGCCAGCAGCTTAGTAGGGTACCAGGGGGCTGAAGCTTTCTTT; D: TRBD1; size: NA; V: TRBV7-2; J: TRBJ1-1
CDR3: CASSLGEATEAFF; DNA: TGTGCCAGCAGTTTGGGAGAGGCCACTGAAGCTTTCTTT; D: NA; size: NA; V: TRBV11-3; J: TRBJ1-1
CDR3: CASSLQYTGELFF; DNA: TGTGCCAGCAGCCTCCAGTACACCGGGGAGCTGTTTTTT; D: NA; size: NA; V: TRBV28; J: TRBJ2-2
CDR3: CASSLFSLRGKNIQYF; DNA: TGTGCCAGCAGTTTATTCTCCCTCCGAGGCAAAAACATTCAGTACTTC; D: NA; size: NA; V: TRBV28; J: TRBJ2-4
CDR3: CASSQNQGANTIYF; DNA: TGTGCCAGCAGTCAAAATCAGGGGGCAAACACCATATATTTT; D: TRBD1; size: NA; V: TRBV6-5; J: TRBJ1-3
CDR3: CASSDRLAGGTDTQYF; DNA: TGTGCCAGCAGTGATCGGCTAGCGGGGGGCACAGATACGCAGTATTTT; D: TRBD2; size: NA; V: TRBV25-1; J: TRBJ2-3
CDR3: CASSTGQGAWTEAFF; DNA: TGTGCCAGCAGCACGGGACAGGGGGCATGGACTGAAGCTTTCTTT; D: TRBD1; size: NA; V: TRBV7-2; J: TRBJ1-1
CDR3: CASSPWQGNTGELFF; DNA: TGTGCCAGCTCACCGTGGCAGGGGAACACCGGGGAGCTGTTTTTT; D: NA; size: NA; V: TRBV18; J: TRBJ2-2
CDR3: CATSRAGNTEAFF; DNA: TGTGCCACCAGCAGAGCCGGGAACACTGAAGCTTTCTTT; D: NA; size: NA; V: TRBV15; J: TRBJ1-1
CDR3: CASSFSLGRNTEAFF; DNA: TGTGCCAGCAGCTTCTCCCTAGGCAGGAACACTGAAGCTTTCTTT; D: NA; size: NA; V: TRBV5-4; J: TRBJ1-1
CDR3: CSVLLADSYNEQFF; DNA: TGCAGCGTCCTACTAGCGGACTCCTACAATGAGCAGTTCTTC; D: TRBD2; size: NA; V: TRBV29-1; J: TRBJ2-1
CDR3: CAISEQGETQYF; DNA: TGTGCCATCAGTGAGCAGGGGGAGACCCAGTACTTC; D: NA; size: NA; V: TRBV10-3; J: TRBJ2-5
CDR3: CASKPYENEKLFF; DNA: TGTGCCAGTAAACCCTACGAAAATGAAAAACTGTTTTTT; D: NA; size: NA; V: TRBV19; J: TRBJ1-4
CDR3: CASSRTGAYEAFF; DNA: TGTGCCAGCAGCCGTACAGGGGCGTACGAAGCTTTCTTT; D: TRBD1; size: NA; V: TRBV5-4; J: TRBJ1-1
CDR3: CASSLVGGRETQYF; DNA: TGTGCCAGCAGTTTGGTGGGGGGGCGAGAGACCCAGTACTTC; D: NA; size: NA; V: TRBV27; J: TRBJ2-5
CDR3: CASAADRGSVYPEAFF; DNA: TGTGCTAGTGCAGCGGACAGGGGGAGCGTATACCCTGAAGCTTTCTTT; D: TRBD1; size: few; V: TRBV12-5; J: TRBJ1-1
CDR3: CSSSLVPGGQETQYF; DNA: TGTTCCAGCAGCTTAGTCCCAGGGGGCCAAGAGACCCAGTACTTC; D: TRBD1; size: NA; V: TRBV7-9; J: TRBJ2-5
CDR3: CASSPERGYGYTF; DNA: TGCGCCAGCAGCCCTGAACGGGGATATGGCTACACCTTC; D: NA; size: NA; V: TRBV4-3; J: TRBJ1-2
CDR3: CASSLRQSSTDTQYF; DNA: TGTGCCAGCAGCTTGCGACAGTCTAGCACAGATACGCAGTATTTT; D: NA; size: NA; V: TRBV7-2; J: TRBJ2-3
CDR3: CASSFQGYEQYF; DNA: TGTGCCAGCAGCTTCCAGGGCTACGAGCAGTACTTC; D: NA; size: NA; V: TRBV7-2; J: TRBJ2-7